This T cell receptor (beta chain) was captured by sequencing in a study of control samples from healthy donors and cancer patients. The CDR3 loop spans 17 amino acids. The V gene end was trimmed by 4 bases and the J gene end by 2 bases; junction bases not matched to a gene: 11. The germline gives CDR1 LNHDA, CDR2 SQIVND (reference sequence). Clones were sequenced by immunoSEQ multiplex PCR, and TCRdb holds only the in-frame ones, with some missing. Of some 130,000 clones listed, 80% to 95% are singletons. The chain joins TRBV19 to TRBJ1-5, with 7 positions matching TRBD1. The sequenced sample was blood. This receptor was identified in a man aged 35 to 55 in good health. The CDR3 loop reads CASSTREGTGGNQPQHF. CDR3 sequence (DNA): TGTGCCAGTAGTACCCGTGAGGGCACAGGGGGCAATCAGCCCCAGCATTTT.